The 3 T cell receptor beta chains below were found in one sample sequenced in a study of T cells in Graves' hyperthyroidism and ophthalmopathy (dated by TCRdb to about 2019). The library was generated by multiplex PCR. The run used an Illumina HiSeq 2000. Amplification of TCR beta CDR3 regions was carried out from RNA transcripts. The TCR CDR3 was subjected to a first round of RT-PCR using the HTBI primer set and the Qiagen OneStep RT-PCR kit. TCRdb trimmed the raw reads at Q25, called clones with MiXCR and kept productive beta chains. Rows are unified per CDR3 protein, each entry keeping the most common DNA and genes. The sample has about 150,000 distinct CDR3 sequences on record, around 20% of them singletons. The top ten hold 60% to 80% of the sample. The sequenced sample was blood. The receptor set was obtained from a woman between 45 and 60 years old with Graves' hyperthyroidism that later progressed to Graves' ophthalmopathy.

This clonotype was detected many times. The chain recombines TRBV12-3 or TRBV12-4 with TRBJ2-7, with D possibly matching TRBD2 (5 bases). This CDR3 has 15 residues. Trimming removed 7 bases at V and 0 bases at J, with 16 bases between. In DNA, the CDR3 is TGTGCCAGCACTAACGGACTCTCCCGCTCCTACGAGCAGTACTTC. This sequence encodes CASTNGLSRSYEQYF.

This clonotype came up a few times. The chain combines TRBV30 with TRBJ2-5; tentatively, D is TRBD1 (5 bases). V lost 1 base, J lost 1 base, and 13 bases lay in between. This CDR3 contains 15 residues. In germline, CDR1 is GTSNPN, CDR2 SVGIG (reference sequence). CDR3 sequence: CAWSEGSIPQETQYF. The CDR3 DNA sequence: TGTGCCTGGAGTGAGGGGTCTATTCCCCAAGAGACCCAGTACTTC.

The chain recombines TRBV12-3 or TRBV12-4 with TRBJ1-2; D remains unclear. The ends were cut back, 1 base at V and 8 bases at J, with 11 bases in the middle. The CDR3 length is 13 residues. CDR3 in amino acids: CASSLEWTGGYTF. The CDR3 region has the DNA TGTGCCAGCAGTTTAGAATGGACCGGGGGCTACACCTTC.